The 10 T cell receptor beta chains presented below share a single source sample, sequenced in a study of T cell responses to AZD1222 COVID-19 vaccine. Repertoires were generated with immunoSEQ multiplex PCR, while TCRdb's copy carries only in-frame clones and drops some. Of fewer than 150,000 clones in the sample, approximately 86% were seen once. This sample comprised peripheral blood, obtained 28 days after the second AZD1222 dose. All receptors derive from an adult who received the AZD1222 COVID-19 vaccine.

This chain uses TRBV6-5 with TRBJ1-2; the D gene is possibly TRBD1 (5 bases). This CDR3 spans 15 amino acids. CDR1 MNHEY and CDR2 SVGAGI come from the germline V gene. V dropped 0 bases and J dropped 0 bases, with 8 bases sitting between them. The CDR3 spells CASSYSRDSNYGYTF. CDR3 DNA: TGTGCCAGCAGTTACTCCAGGGACTCTAACTATGGCTACACCTTC.

J is TRBJ2-5 and V is TRBV20-1; D gene uncertain. Germline values: CDR1 DFQATT, CDR2 SNEGSKA (reference sequence). V was pared by 1 base and J by 4 bases, with 4 bases between. The CDR3 is 11 amino acids. The CDR3 is CSARGIETQYF. CDR3 coding DNA: TGCAGTGCTAGAGGTATAGAGACCCAGTACTTC.

The chain recombines TRBV9 with TRBJ2-3, with TRBD2 matching over 7 bases. The CDR3 contains 14 residues. The J segment lost 6 bases and the V segment lost 4 bases, leaving 8 bases of the junction unmatched. Germline V gene data show CDR1 as SGDLS and CDR2 as YYNGEE. In DNA form, the CDR3 reads TGTGCCAGCAGCCGGGCGGGGGTAGGTGATACGCAGTATTTT. Translation gives CASSRAGVGDTQYF.

The CDR3 region is CASSLLTGTSGQETQYF. The CDR3 DNA reads as TGTGCCAGCAGCCTGTTAACCGGGACTAGCGGGCAAGAGACCCAGTACTTC. The chain carries TRBV7-2 and TRBJ2-5; the match to TRBD2 covers 12 bases. J lost 2 bases, V lost 5 bases, and 9 bases had no gene match. This CDR3 has 17 amino acids. CDR1 is SGHTA, CDR2 FQGNSA, per germline.

The chain has TRBV6-5 and TRBJ1-3; D gene uncertain. The germline V and J ends were trimmed by 2 bases and 2 bases, with 13 bases remaining between them. Per the germline V gene, CDR1 is MNHEY and CDR2 is SVGAGI. The CDR3 contains 16 residues. The CDR3 DNA sequence: TGTGCCAGCAGTTACCGTACTGGTGGGGCTGGAAACACCATATATTTT. Translating gives CASSYRTGGAGNTIYF.

The chain uses TRBV7-8 and TRBJ2-2, with 12 bases aligning to TRBD2. Trimming cost V 4 bases and J 5 bases; bases outside gene matches: 5. CDR1 SGHVS and CDR2 FQNEAQ come from the germline V gene. The CDR3 loop spans 16 amino acids. This CDR3 is CASSSRLAGDTGELFF. The CDR3 DNA reads as TGTGCCAGCAGCTCAAGACTAGCGGGGGATACCGGGGAGCTGTTTTTT. The full variable domain, completed using reference TRBV7-8 and TRBJ2-2, is GAGVSQSPRYKVAKRGQDVALRCDPISGHVSLFWYQQALGQGPEFLTYFQNEAQLDKSGLPSDRFFAERPEGSVSTLKIQRTQQEDSAVYLCASSSRLAGDTGELFFGEGSRLTVL.

The chain is built from TRBV28 and TRBJ1-5; D ambiguous. Per the germline V gene, CDR1 is MDHEN and CDR2 is SYDVKM. Trimming took off 3 bases at V and 6 bases at J, with 12 bases between the two ends. The CDR3 covers 14 residues. CDR3: CASSFALKGQPQHF. The CDR3 coding sequence is TGTGCCAGCAGTTTCGCTCTTAAGGGTCAGCCCCAGCATTTT.

This chain joins TRBV24-1 and TRBJ2-7; 8 nucleotides agree with TRBD2. Looked up from germline, CDR1 is KGHDR and CDR2 is SFDVKD. There are 15 residues in the CDR3. J gave up 4 bases and V 4 bases, and 8 bases lay outside the gene matches. CDR3 loop: CATSESSGSWYEQYF. The CDR3 region has the DNA TGTGCCACCAGTGAGTCCAGCGGGAGTTGGTACGAGCAGTACTTC.

V gene TRBV3-1 (or the pseudogene TRBV3-2) combines with J gene TRBJ1-1; D possibly corresponds to TRBD1 (5 bases). From germline, CDR1 is LGHDT and CDR2 YNNKEL (reference sequence). This CDR3 is built from 16 residues. Trimming removed 4 bases from V and 1 base from J, with 16 bases in between. CDR3 nucleotide sequence: TGTGCCAGCAGCCTAACCCTGGGACCCCGGAACACTGAAGCTTTCTTT. Encoded protein: CASSLTLGPRNTEAFF.

This clone was recorded only once. The V gene is TRBV19, the J gene TRBJ2-7, with D unclear. The CDR3 is 13 amino acids. Germline V CDR1 and CDR2: LNHDA, SQIVND (reference sequence). V shed 5 bases and J shed 7 bases, with 15 bases lying between them. The CDR3 is CASSESHPREQYF. The CDR3 nucleotides read TGTGCCAGTAGTGAGTCGCATCCGCGGGAGCAGTACTTC.